A single sample is the source of the 12 T cell receptor beta chains below, sequenced in a study of blood T cell repertoires in COVID-19. Using immunoSEQ multiplex PCR, the repertoire was profiled, and TCRdb retains in-frame clones only, with some absent. The sample has 190,000 or so clones; 85% are singletons. The sequenced sample was PBMCs or T cells enriched from blood (not recorded which). The receptor set was obtained from a man aged 40-49 years who had recovered from COVID-19.

The CDR3 is CASSATGTGAYNEQFF. The CDR3 coding sequence is TGTGCCAGCAGCGCGACCGGGACAGGGGCCTACAATGAGCAGTTCTTC. This rearrangement joins TRBV13 to TRBJ2-1; 10 nucleotides line up with TRBD1. Trimming at V came to 5 bases and at J to 2 bases, leaving 6 bases not matched to a gene. The CDR3 consists of 16 residues. Germline assignment: CDR1 PRHDT and CDR2 FYEKMQ (reference sequence).

The chain employs TRBV5-1 and TRBJ2-5; 12 positions match TRBD1. V lost 1 base to trimming and J lost 5 bases; unmatched junction nucleotides: 15. Germline CDR1 is SGHRS and CDR2 is YFSETQ. The CDR3 extends over 19 amino acids. The CDR3 region is CASSLTPAGQGALWETQYF. CDR3 nucleotides: TGCGCCAGCAGCTTGACCCCTGCGGGACAGGGGGCTTTATGGGAGACCCAGTACTTC.

The chain couples TRBV7-2 to TRBJ2-1, with TRBD2 identical over 9 bases. CDR1 and CDR2 from the germline V gene are SGHTA and FQGNSA. Trimming at V came to 1 base and at J to 9 bases, leaving 16 bases not matched to a gene. The CDR3 spans 18 residues. The CDR3 nucleotides are TGTGCCAGCAGCTTAGGCCCCTTGATAGCGGGAGCTGTACTTGAGCAGTTCTTC. Translating it yields CASSLGPLIAGAVLEQFF.

The J gene is TRBJ2-7, the V gene TRBV27, with 11 bases fitting TRBD2. Losses at the gene ends were 6 bases for V and 6 bases for J; bases not matched to a gene: 4. The CDR3 loop spans 13 amino acids. Germline CDR1 and CDR2: MNHEY and SMNVEV (reference sequence). CDR3 in amino acids: CASRQGTSGEQYF. In DNA form, the CDR3 reads TGTGCCAGCAGGCAAGGGACTAGCGGCGAGCAGTACTTC.

The chain combines TRBV19 with TRBJ1-1; TRBD1 matches 9 bases. The trim removed 7 bases at V and 1 base at J, leaving 7 bases unmatched. CDR1 is LNHDA and CDR2 is SQIVND in the germline V gene (reference sequence). This CDR3 is built from 15 residues. CDR3 region: CASTRDRVGNTEAFF. The CDR3 nucleotides are TGTGCCAGTACCCGGGACAGGGTTGGGAACACTGAAGCTTTCTTT.

The V gene is TRBV7-9, the J gene TRBJ2-7; 8 bases map to TRBD1. Germline V CDR1 and CDR2: SEHNR, FQNEAQ (reference sequence). This CDR3 contains 15 residues. The trim removed 5 bases at V and 4 bases at J, leaving 10 bases unmatched. The CDR3 protein is CASSTSGGNGYEQYF. The DNA for the CDR3 is TGTGCCAGCAGCACTTCAGGGGGCAACGGATACGAGCAGTACTTC.

The chain is built from TRBV3-1 (or the pseudogene TRBV3-2) and TRBJ1-2; D not resolved. The germline CDR1 and CDR2 sequences are LGHDT and YNNKEL (reference sequence). V was clipped by 7 bases and J by 3 bases, with 15 bases between them. The CDR3 sequence is 14 residues long. CDR3 region: CASTPNRYYYGYTF. The CDR3 DNA reads as TGTGCCAGCACCCCAAACAGATATTACTATGGCTACACCTTC.

J is TRBJ1-4 and V is TRBV4-3; 11 nucleotides line up with TRBD1. The germline gives CDR1 LGHNA, CDR2 YSLEER. The CDR3 runs 16 residues. The V gene end was trimmed by 1 base and the J gene end by 7 bases; junction bases not matched to a gene: 5. The CDR3 loop reads CASSQVSGQGGEKLFF. The CDR3 DNA reads TGCGCCAGCAGCCAAGTTTCGGGACAGGGGGGTGAAAAACTGTTTTTT.

This clone occurred a few times. The chain carries TRBV27 and TRBJ1-1, with D hard to call. The germline CDR1 and CDR2 sequences are MNHEY and SMNVEV (reference sequence). The CDR3 has 21 amino acids. V lost 4 bases and J lost 3, with 33 bases in between. CDR3 region: CASSSHNLDTDTFALDTEAFF. The CDR3 DNA reads as TGTGCCAGCAGTTCCCATAACCTCGACACCGATACCTTTGCTTTGGACACTGAAGCTTTCTTT.

The rearrangement links TRBV5-5 to TRBJ1-1; TRBD1 matches 8 bases. This CDR3 region has 14 residues. CDR1 is SGHKS and CDR2 is YYEKEE in the germline V gene (reference sequence). J gave up 5 bases and V 4 bases, and 7 bases lay outside the gene matches. The CDR3 coding sequence is TGTGCCAGCAGCACTAGACAGGGGAGGACTGAAGCTTTCTTT. As protein: CASSTRQGRTEAFF.

The chain recombines TRBV30 with TRBJ1-4; TRBD1 is a possible D gene (5 bases). Per the germline V gene, CDR1 is GTSNPN and CDR2 is SVGIG (reference sequence). This CDR3 comprises 13 residues. With 4 bases removed from V and 8 bases from J, the gap between germline ends came to 14 bases. CDR3 protein: CAWTRGGKEKLFF. CDR3 nucleotides: TGTGCCTGGACGAGGGGAGGGAAGGAAAAACTGTTTTTT.

This clone is a singleton in its sample. The J gene is TRBJ1-6, the V gene TRBV27; no clear D. Germline CDR1 and CDR2: MNHEY and SMNVEV (reference sequence). V dropped 3 bases and J dropped 5 bases, with 11 bases sitting between them. The CDR3 sequence is 15 residues long. CDR3 residues: CASSFSSGNNSPLHF. The CDR3 DNA sequence: TGTGCCAGCAGTTTCTCTTCCGGGAATAATTCACCCCTCCACTTT.